The sequence of this T cell receptor (beta chain) was determined in a study of identical twins. General study results and limits: Beta clonotypes that were abundant in cord blood contained fewer insertions, a pattern absent from memory repertoires. Twin-shared out-of-frame alpha sequences showed excess low generation probability.

This clonotype was seen a few times. Its antigen is currently unknown. A single record per CDR3 protein comes from TCRdb applying MiXCR to the 5' RACE reads. The data show some 690,000 distinct CDR3 sequences, 20% to 25% seen once. CDR3 length equals 13 residues. After removal of 8 bases from V and 7 bases from J, the junction contained 13 bases not matched to a gene. The germline V gene has CDR1 SQVTM and CDR2 ANQGSEA. This sample also belongs to another study, concerning T cells expressing NK-cell markers. That report notes: Among the eight sequenced donors, seven tested HCMV-seropositive and one tested seronegative.

This sequence was found in a woman aged 18-29 years in good health. Sequences were obtained from PBMCs. The chain is built from TRBV29-1 and TRBJ2-5, with 7 bases matching TRBD2. CDR3 sequence reads: CSTGAGTTSTQYF. The CDR3 bases are TGCAGCACTGGAGCCGGGACTACCTCGACCCAGTACTTC.